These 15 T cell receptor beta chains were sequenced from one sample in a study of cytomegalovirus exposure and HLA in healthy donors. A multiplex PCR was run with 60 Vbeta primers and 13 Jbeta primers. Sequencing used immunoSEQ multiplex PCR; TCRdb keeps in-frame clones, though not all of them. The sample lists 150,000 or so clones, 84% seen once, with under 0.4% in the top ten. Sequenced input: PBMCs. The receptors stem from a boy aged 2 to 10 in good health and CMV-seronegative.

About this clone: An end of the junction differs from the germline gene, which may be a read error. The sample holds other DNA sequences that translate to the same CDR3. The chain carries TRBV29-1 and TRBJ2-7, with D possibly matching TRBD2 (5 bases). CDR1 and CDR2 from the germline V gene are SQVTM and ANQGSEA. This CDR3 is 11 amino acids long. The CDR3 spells CSVSGNYEQYF. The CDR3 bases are TGCAGCGTCTCCGGGAACTACGAACAGTACTTC.

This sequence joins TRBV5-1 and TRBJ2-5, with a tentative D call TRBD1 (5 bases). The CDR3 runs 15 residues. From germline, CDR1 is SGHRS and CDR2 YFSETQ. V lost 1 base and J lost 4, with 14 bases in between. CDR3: CASSLYQGTGETQYF. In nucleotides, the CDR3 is TGCGCCAGCAGCTTGTACCAGGGCACGGGAGAGACCCAGTACTTC.

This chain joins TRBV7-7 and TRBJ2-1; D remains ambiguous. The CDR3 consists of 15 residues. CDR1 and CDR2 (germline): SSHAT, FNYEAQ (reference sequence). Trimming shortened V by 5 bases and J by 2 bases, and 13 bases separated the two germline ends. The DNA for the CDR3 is TGTGCCAGCAGCCCCGATATGAGTCCCTACAATGAGCAGTTCTTC. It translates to CASSPDMSPYNEQFF. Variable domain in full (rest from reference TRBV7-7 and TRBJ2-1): GAGVSQSPRYKVTKRGQDVTLRCDPISSHATLYWYQQALGQGPEFLTYFNYEAQPDKSGLPSDRFSAERPEGSISTLTIQRTEQRDSAMYRCASSPDMSPYNEQFFGPGTRLTVL.

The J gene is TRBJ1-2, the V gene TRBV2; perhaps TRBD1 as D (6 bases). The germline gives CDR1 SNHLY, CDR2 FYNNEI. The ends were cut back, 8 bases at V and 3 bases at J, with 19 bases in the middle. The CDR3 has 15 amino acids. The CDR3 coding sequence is TGTGCCAGCCTTATCGGACAGACATCGGACTATGGCTACACCTTC. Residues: CASLIGQTSDYGYTF.

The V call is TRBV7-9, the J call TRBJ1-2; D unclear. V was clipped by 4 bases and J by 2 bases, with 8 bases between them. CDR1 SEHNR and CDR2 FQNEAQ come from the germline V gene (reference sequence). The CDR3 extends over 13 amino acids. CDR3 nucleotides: TGTGCCAGCAGCTCATCCGGGAACTATGGCTACACCTTC. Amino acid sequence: CASSSSGNYGYTF.

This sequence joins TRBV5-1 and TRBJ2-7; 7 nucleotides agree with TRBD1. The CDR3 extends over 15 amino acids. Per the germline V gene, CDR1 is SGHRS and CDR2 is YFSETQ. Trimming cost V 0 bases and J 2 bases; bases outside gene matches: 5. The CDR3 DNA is TGCGCCAGCAGCTTGGCCGGGACAGCACCCTACGAGCAGTACTTC. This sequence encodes CASSLAGTAPYEQYF.

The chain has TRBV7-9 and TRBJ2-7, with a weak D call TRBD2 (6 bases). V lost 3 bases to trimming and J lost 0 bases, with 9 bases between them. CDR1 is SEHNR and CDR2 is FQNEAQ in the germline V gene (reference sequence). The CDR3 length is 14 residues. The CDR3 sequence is CASSFRDSSYEQYF. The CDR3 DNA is TGTGCCAGCAGCTTTAGGGACTCCTCCTACGAGCAGTACTTC.

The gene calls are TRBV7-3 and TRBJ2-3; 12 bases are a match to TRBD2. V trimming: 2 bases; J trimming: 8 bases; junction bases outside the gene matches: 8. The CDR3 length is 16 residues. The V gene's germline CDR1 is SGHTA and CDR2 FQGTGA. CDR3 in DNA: TGTGCCAGCAGCTTATCTAGCGGGAGGGCCGTAGGTACGCAGTATTTT. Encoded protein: CASSLSSGRAVGTQYF. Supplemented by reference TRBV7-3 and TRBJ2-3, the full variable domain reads GAGVSQTPSNKVTEKGKYVELRCDPISGHTALYWYRQSLGQGPEFLIYFQGTGAADDSGLPNDRFFAVRPEGSVSTLKIQRTERGDSAVYLCASSLSSGRAVGTQYFGPGTRLTVL.

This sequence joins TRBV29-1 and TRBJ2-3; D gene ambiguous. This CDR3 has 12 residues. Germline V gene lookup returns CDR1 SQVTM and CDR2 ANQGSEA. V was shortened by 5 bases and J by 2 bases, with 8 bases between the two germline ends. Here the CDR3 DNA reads TGCAGCGTTCAACACCCCACAGATACGCAGTATTTT. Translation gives CSVQHPTDTQYF.

In nucleotides, the CDR3 is TGCGCCAGCAGCCAAGGGGAGAGCGCTATATTAGGAGGGCTAGGAGAGACCCAGTACTTC. This sequence encodes CASSQGESAILGGLGETQYF. The J gene is TRBJ2-5, the V gene TRBV4-1; D is possibly TRBD2 (6 bases). Germline V gives CDR1 MGHRA, CDR2 YSYEKL. The CDR3 runs 20 residues. V dropped 1 base and J dropped 4 bases, with 28 bases sitting between them.

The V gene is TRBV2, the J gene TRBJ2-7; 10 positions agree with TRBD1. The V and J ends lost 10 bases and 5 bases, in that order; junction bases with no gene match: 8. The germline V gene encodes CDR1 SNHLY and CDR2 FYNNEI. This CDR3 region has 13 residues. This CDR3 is CATKGTGVHEQYF. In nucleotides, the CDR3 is TGTGCCACCAAAGGGACAGGGGTTCACGAGCAGTACTTC.

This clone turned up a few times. Here the CDR3 reads CASSDAGLAGRYNEQFF. The DNA for the CDR3 is TGTGCCAGCAGTGATGCGGGACTAGCGGGACGATACAATGAGCAGTTCTTC. V is TRBV6-1 and J is TRBJ2-1; TRBD2 agrees at 13 bases. The length of the CDR3 is 17 residues. Germline CDR1 and CDR2: MNHNS and SASEGT. V gave up 3 bases and J gave up 4 bases; unmatched junction bases: 6.

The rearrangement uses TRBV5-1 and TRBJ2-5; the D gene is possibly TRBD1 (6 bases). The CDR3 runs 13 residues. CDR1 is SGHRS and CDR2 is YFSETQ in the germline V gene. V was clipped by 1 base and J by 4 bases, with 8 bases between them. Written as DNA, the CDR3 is TGCGCCAGCAGCTTGACAGGGAGAGAGACCCAGTACTTC. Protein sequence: CASSLTGRETQYF.

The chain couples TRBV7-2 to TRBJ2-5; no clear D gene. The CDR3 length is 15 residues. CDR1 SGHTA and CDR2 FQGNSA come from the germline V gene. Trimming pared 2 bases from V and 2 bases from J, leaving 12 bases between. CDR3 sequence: CASSLSVMQQETQYF. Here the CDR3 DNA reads TGTGCCAGCAGCTTAAGCGTGATGCAGCAAGAGACCCAGTACTTC.

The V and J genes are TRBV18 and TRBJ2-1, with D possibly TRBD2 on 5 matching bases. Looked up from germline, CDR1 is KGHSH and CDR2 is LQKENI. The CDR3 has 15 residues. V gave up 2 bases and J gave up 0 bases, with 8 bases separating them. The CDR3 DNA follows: TGTGCCAGCTCACCAGGGGAGAGCTCCTACAATGAGCAGTTCTTC. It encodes CASSPGESSYNEQFF.